A single sample gave rise to the 29 T cell receptor beta chains below, sequenced in a study of T cell changes during pregnancy in multiple sclerosis (dated by TCRdb to the late 2010s). The method behind the library was the immunoSEQ multiplex PCR assay. Imported from immuneACCESS, the table was reduced by TCRdb to in-frame sequences with V and J called. These copies leave out some clones; in studies compared against another copy, an unresolved V gene accounts for under half, and the cause of the remainder is not known. Within this sample are tens of thousands of clones, with approximately 92% of them counted one time only. The top ten clones comprise 2.5% to 3% of the sample. The source was peripheral blood, collected in the third trimester of pregnancy. The origin of the receptors is a female donor in good health, enrolled as a control in a pregnancy study.

This clone was detected a few times. V is TRBV5-4 and J is TRBJ2-3, with 12 positions matching TRBD1. Germline CDR1 reads SGHNT; CDR2 reads YYREEE (reference sequence). The CDR3 runs 15 residues. V shed 3 bases and J 4 bases; nucleotides not matched to a gene: 3. CDR3 loop: CASSWGTGGADTQYF. The DNA for the CDR3 is TGTGCCAGCAGCTGGGGGACAGGGGGCGCAGATACGCAGTATTTT. The variable domain in full, with the rest retrieved from reference TRBV5-4 and TRBJ2-3, is ETGVTQSPTHLIKTRGQQVTLRCSSQSGHNTVSWYQQALGQGPQFIFQYYREEENGRGNFPPRFSGLQFPNYSSELNVNALELDDSALYLCASSWGTGGADTQYFGPGTRLTVL.

V is TRBV11-2 and J is TRBJ2-7; 12 bases align to TRBD1. Trimming cost V 0 bases and J 4 bases; bases outside gene matches: 1. Germline loops: CDR1 SGHAT, CDR2 FQNNGV. The CDR3 extends over 15 amino acids. The CDR3 DNA sequence: TGTGCCAGCAGCTTAGAGGGACAGGGGGCTTACGAGCAGTACTTC. It specifies CASSLEGQGAYEQYF.

The chain employs TRBV14 and TRBJ2-7; D is ambiguous. The CDR3 is 11 amino acids. The germline V gene encodes CDR1 SGHDN and CDR2 FVKESK. Trimming shortened V by 2 bases and J by 4 bases, and 3 bases separated the two germline ends. The CDR3 region has the DNA TGTGCCAGCAGCCAACAGTACGAGCAGTACTTC. It specifies CASSQQYEQYF.

The CDR3 loop reads CASSLSSGPGTF. Written as DNA, the CDR3 is TGTGCCAGCAGTTTATCAAGCGGCCCGGGCACCTTC. The chain carries TRBV28 and TRBJ1-2, with D unclear. V shed 1 base and J shed 13 bases, with 13 bases lying between them. This CDR3 region has 12 residues. The germline gives CDR1 MDHEN, CDR2 SYDVKM.

V gene TRBV4-2 combines with J gene TRBJ2-1; 7 bases are shared with TRBD2. With V trimmed by 4 bases and J by 7 bases, 13 bases remained unmatched. This CDR3 contains 16 residues. Germline V gene data show CDR1 as LGHNA and CDR2 as YNFKEQ. CDR3 protein: CASSLLGEGIGNEQFF. CDR3 nucleotide sequence: TGTGCCAGCAGCCTTCTGGGGGAGGGGATTGGGAATGAGCAGTTCTTC.

This rearrangement joins TRBV27 to TRBJ2-2; 8 bases are a match to TRBD1. Trimming cost V 7 bases and J 4 bases; bases outside gene matches: 8. The CDR3 extends over 15 amino acids. From germline, CDR1 is MNHEY and CDR2 SMNVEV (reference sequence). The CDR3 coding sequence is TGTGCCAGCATGCCCAGGGGGCCCCCCACCGGGGAGCTGTTTTTT. Its protein is CASMPRGPPTGELFF.

The genes are TRBV6-1 and TRBJ2-1; D perhaps matches TRBD1 (5 bases). Germline CDR1 is MNHNS and CDR2 is SASEGT. The CDR3 totals 18 residues. V gave up 1 base and J gave up 0 bases, with 16 bases separating them. CDR3 amino acids: CASSEGQPWGPSYNEQFF. Here the CDR3 DNA reads TGTGCCAGCAGTGAAGGACAACCGTGGGGCCCCTCCTACAATGAGCAGTTCTTC.

J is TRBJ2-5 and V is TRBV2; D perhaps matches TRBD1 (5 bases). The CDR3 extends over 12 amino acids. CDR1 SNHLY and CDR2 FYNNEI come from the germline V gene. V was cut by 8 bases and J by 1 base, with 8 bases left in between. In DNA form, the CDR3 reads TGTGCCAGCGTAGGGGTCCAAGAGACCCAGTACTTC. This sequence encodes CASVGVQETQYF.

V is TRBV7-8 and J is TRBJ1-1; D is perhaps TRBD1 (5 bases). This CDR3 spans 14 amino acids. Germline V CDR1 and CDR2: SGHVS, FQNEAQ. Deletions cut 5 bases from V and 5 bases from J, with 15 bases between. The CDR3, as DNA: TGTGCCAGCAGCCCTAGGGGCGCGAGAACTGAAGCTTTCTTT. Translated: CASSPRGARTEAFF.

The CDR3 sequence: CASTGTDRSYEQYF. Written as DNA, the CDR3 is TGTGCCAGCACCGGGACAGACCGCTCCTACGAGCAGTACTTC. The V gene is TRBV6-7, the J gene TRBJ2-7; TRBD1 matches 7 bases. TRBV6-7 has ORF status, its function being uncertain. V dropped 7 bases and J dropped 0; count of bases not matched to a gene: 6. The CDR3 covers 14 residues.

This clone showed up just once. This rearrangement joins TRBV19 to TRBJ2-2; 14 nucleotides match TRBD2. This CDR3 is 16 amino acids long. CDR1 and CDR2 (germline): LNHDA, SQIVND (reference sequence). Losses at the gene ends were 6 bases for V and 8 bases for J; bases not matched to a gene: 8. The CDR3 sequence: CASSGTSGRGLGELFF. In DNA form, the CDR3 reads TGTGCCAGTAGCGGGACTAGCGGGAGAGGGTTAGGGGAGCTGTTTTTT.

This chain joins TRBV6-6 and TRBJ1-2, with D perhaps matching TRBD1 (5 bases). The V gene's germline CDR1 is MNHNY and CDR2 SVGAGI (reference sequence). The CDR3 covers 11 residues. V gave up 5 bases and J gave up 8 bases, with 9 bases separating them. The CDR3 DNA is TGTGCCAGCAGTCCACAGGAGGGCTACACCTTC. This encodes CASSPQEGYTF.

V and J are TRBV6-4 and TRBJ1-3, with D hard to call. Trimming stripped 3 bases from V and 2 bases from J, with 5 bases between. Germline-derived CDR1 and CDR2 are MRHNA and SNTAGT. There are 13 residues in the CDR3. DNA for the CDR3: TGTGCCAGCAGTGAAACAGCTGGAAACACCATATATTTT. Protein: CASSETAGNTIYF.

The sample holds one count of this clone. J is TRBJ2-3 and V is TRBV7-9; 8 bases are a match to TRBD1. V dropped 4 bases and J dropped 2; count of bases not matched to a gene: 2. CDR1 and CDR2 from the germline V gene are SEHNR and FQNEAQ (reference sequence). This CDR3 is 14 amino acids long. This chain's CDR3 is CASSSDRDTDTQYF. As DNA, the CDR3 is TGTGCCAGCAGCTCGGACAGGGACACAGATACGCAGTATTTT.

The chain couples TRBV7-2 to TRBJ2-1; D ambiguous. V was trimmed by 3 bases and J by 8 bases, leaving 11 bases between them. The CDR3 runs 13 residues. Germline V gene data show CDR1 as SGHTA and CDR2 as FQGNSA. The CDR3 region is CASSFSLVDEQFF. CDR3 nucleotides: TGTGCCAGCAGCTTTTCCCTAGTTGATGAGCAGTTCTTC.

The chain recombines TRBV19 with TRBJ2-7; 8 bases are shared with TRBD2. Germline-derived CDR1 and CDR2 are LNHDA and SQIVND (reference sequence). The length of the CDR3 is 13 residues. Trimming cost V 9 bases and J 1 base; bases outside gene matches: 5. CDR3 protein: CASGLADSYEQYF. In DNA form, the CDR3 reads TGTGCCAGCGGACTAGCTGATTCCTACGAGCAGTACTTC.

The chain employs TRBV30 and TRBJ2-7, with 9 bases that match TRBD1. This CDR3 region has 17 residues. Germline V gives CDR1 GTSNPN, CDR2 SVGIG (reference sequence). Losses at the gene ends were 0 bases for V and 4 bases for J; bases not matched to a gene: 13. The CDR3 nucleotides read TGTGCCTGGAGTGTACTCTCCGGAGGGGACAGGGATTACGAGCAGTACTTC. Translating it yields CAWSVLSGGDRDYEQYF.

The V and J genes are TRBV21-1 and TRBJ2-1; TRBD2 reflects the table's D call only, with no check against the DNA. TRBV21-1 corresponds to a pseudogene. CDR3 length equals 11 residues. CDR3 DNA sequence: TGTGCCAGCCTGTTTATCCATGAGCAGTTCTTC. It codes for CASLFIHEQFF.

The chain joins TRBV5-4 to TRBJ1-1; TRBD1 agrees at 8 bases. The CDR3 contains 14 residues. CDR1 and CDR2 from the germline V gene are SGHNT and YYREEE (reference sequence). With V trimmed by 4 bases and J by 1 base, 3 bases remained unmatched. CDR3 coding DNA: TGTGCCAGCAGCCGGACAGGGAAGAACACTGAAGCTTTCTTT. This sequence encodes CASSRTGKNTEAFF.

The chain carries TRBV10-1 and TRBJ2-3; 7 nucleotides match TRBD2. Germline V gives CDR1 WNHNN, CDR2 SYGVQD (reference sequence). The CDR3 loop spans 15 amino acids. V gave up 5 bases and J gave up 6 bases; unmatched junction bases: 11. This CDR3 reads CASSNTQRGGDTQYF. DNA for the CDR3: TGCGCCAGCAGTAATACACAGCGGGGCGGGGATACGCAGTATTTT.

The chain joins TRBV2 to TRBJ2-5; 11 nucleotides agree with TRBD1. Germline V gene data show CDR1 as SNHLY and CDR2 as FYNNEI. After removal of 2 bases from V and 4 bases from J, the junction contained 3 bases not matched to a gene. The CDR3 is 15 residues long. The CDR3 nucleotides read TGTGCCAGCAGTGAACAGGGACAGGGGGGAGAGACCCAGTACTTC. It codes for CASSEQGQGGETQYF.

In this sample, this clone is medium-sized. The chain joins TRBV6-4 to TRBJ2-7, with D maybe TRBD1 (6 bases). V was clipped by 0 bases and J by 6 bases, with 9 bases between them. Germline-derived CDR1 and CDR2 are MRHNA and SNTAGT. The CDR3 contains 13 residues. CDR3: CASSDSIQGEQYF. The DNA of the CDR3 is TGTGCCAGCAGTGACTCGATACAGGGCGAGCAGTACTTC.

CDR3 amino acids: CASRKGAGNQPQHF. For the CDR3, the DNA is TGTGCCAGCAGAAAAGGAGCGGGCAATCAGCCCCAGCATTTT. This chain links TRBV27 with TRBJ1-5; D uncertain. The CDR3 is made up of 14 amino acids. V gave up 6 bases and J gave up 2 bases, with 11 bases separating them. CDR1 and CDR2 (germline): MNHEY, SMNVEV (reference sequence).

This chain joins TRBV2 and TRBJ2-7; no clear D gene. The V gene's germline CDR1 is SNHLY and CDR2 FYNNEI. Trimming left V 5 bases short and J 2 bases short, with 4 bases between. This CDR3 comprises 11 residues. The CDR3 bases are TGTGCCAGCAGTTCAGCCTACGAGCAGTACTTC. Its translation is CASSSAYEQYF. The full variable domain, its missing parts supplied by reference TRBV2 and TRBJ2-7, is EPEVTQTPSHQVTQMGQEVILRCVPISNHLYFYWYRQILGQKVEFLVSFYNNEISEKSEIFDDQFSVERPDGSNFTLKIRSTKLEDSAMYFCASSSAYEQYFGPGTRLTVT.

V gene TRBV28 combines with J gene TRBJ2-7; 7 nucleotides agree with TRBD1. The length of the CDR3 is 15 residues. Germline loops: CDR1 MDHEN, CDR2 SYDVKM. V lost 6 bases and J lost 6; bases outside the gene matches: 14. The CDR3 sequence is CASSPLGTEGVEQYF. DNA of the CDR3: TGTGCCAGCAGCCCCCTTGGGACAGAAGGGGTCGAGCAGTACTTC.

V usage is TRBV28 and J usage is TRBJ2-7, with a possible D match to TRBD2 (6 bases). This CDR3 contains 12 residues. Germline CDR1 reads MDHEN; CDR2 reads SYDVKM. Deletions cut 6 bases from V and 5 bases from J, with 11 bases between. The CDR3 loop reads CASSSGVDEQYF. For the CDR3, the DNA is TGTGCCAGCAGCTCGGGAGTCGACGAGCAGTACTTC.

The chain employs TRBV10-3 and TRBJ1-4; no reliable D call. This CDR3 spans 13 amino acids. Germline assignment: CDR1 ENHRY and CDR2 SYGVKD. The ends were cut back, 4 bases at V and 7 bases at J, with 10 bases in the middle. CDR3 sequence reads: CAISGTDREKLFF. The DNA for the CDR3 is TGTGCCATCAGTGGGACTGATCGTGAAAAACTGTTTTTT.

For this clone: An end of the junction differs from the germline gene, which may be a read error. The genes are TRBV7-9 and TRBJ1-4; 9 nucleotides line up with TRBD1. The CDR3 is 12 amino acids. Germline-derived CDR1 and CDR2 are SEHNR and FQNEAQ (reference sequence). CDR3 loop: CASSEPQGATLF. In DNA, the CDR3 is TGTGCCAGCAGCGAACCACAGGGGGCCACCCTTTTT. Together with reference TRBV7-9 and TRBJ1-4, the CDR3 gives the full variable domain: DTGVSQNPRHKITKRGQNVTFRCDPISEHNRLYWYRQTLGQGPEFLTYFQNEAQLEKSRLLSDRFSAERPKGSFSTLEIQRTEQGDSAMYLCASSEPQGATLFGSGTQLSVL.

The V call is TRBV28, the J call TRBJ1-4, with a weak D call TRBD1 (6 bases). This CDR3 has 14 residues. The germline CDR1 and CDR2 sequences are MDHEN and SYDVKM. The V end lost 2 bases, the J end lost 8 bases, and 12 bases lay between the germline ends. CDR3 residues: CASSLAGESEKLFF. CDR3 DNA: TGTGCCAGCAGTTTAGCAGGGGAGAGCGAAAAACTGTTTTTT.